The 23 T cell receptor beta chains given below trace back to one sample, sequenced in a study of cytomegalovirus exposure and HLA in healthy donors. 60 Vbeta and 13 Jbeta primers were used in PCR. TCRdb's copy holds only in-frame clones and misses some; the assay was immunoSEQ multiplex PCR. The sample has 100,000 to 150,000 clones; roughly three quarters are singletons. The sequenced sample consisted of PBMCs. These receptors originate from a woman aged 55 to 70 in good health and CMV-seronegative.

The CDR3 region is CASSSGGRSEQYF. CDR3 DNA: TGTGCCAGCAGTTCAGGGGGCCGGAGCGAGCAGTACTTC. The chain joins TRBV6-1 to TRBJ2-7, with TRBD1 matching over 8 bases. The trim removed 5 bases at V and 6 bases at J, leaving 6 bases unmatched. The CDR3 length is 13 residues. Germline assignment: CDR1 MNHNS and CDR2 SASEGT.

CDR3 DNA: TGTGCCAGCAGCGTCGGGACAAGGGTAAACACCATATATTTT. It is translated as CASSVGTRVNTIYF. The chain recombines TRBV9 with TRBJ1-3, with D perhaps TRBD1 (6 bases). The CDR3 loop spans 14 amino acids. The V and J ends lost 2 bases and 6 bases respectively, with 12 bases between them. Per the germline V gene, CDR1 is SGDLS and CDR2 is YYNGEE.

The chain couples TRBV5-1 to TRBJ2-5; D is possibly TRBD2 (5 bases). The end of the DNA aligns better with TRBJ2-7, so the J call may be wrong. CDR3 size: 16 residues. Germline CDR1 reads SGHRS; CDR2 reads YFSETQ. Here the CDR3 DNA reads TGCGCCAGCAGCCCGCCGGGGTCGCGGGCCCCCTACGAGCAGTACTTC. It is translated as CASSPPGSRAPYEQYF.

This chain uses TRBV30 with TRBJ1-2; unclear D gene. The CDR3 is 12 residues long. Germline V lookup: CDR1 GTSNPN, CDR2 SVGIG (reference sequence). V lost 0 bases, J lost 5 bases, and 7 bases lay in between. In nucleotides, the CDR3 is TGTGCCTGGAGTGTGGGGAGGTATGGCTACACCTTC. Its translation: CAWSVGRYGYTF.

A single count supports this clone. The chain links TRBV7-8 to TRBJ2-7; 8 nucleotides align to TRBD1. V lost 1 base, J lost 4 bases, and 9 bases stayed unmatched. Germline V lookup: CDR1 SGHVS, CDR2 FQNEAQ. The CDR3 has 16 residues. This CDR3 is CASSLEGRGPSYEQYF. CDR3 nucleotides: TGTGCCAGCAGCTTAGAGGGCAGGGGGCCGAGTTACGAGCAGTACTTC.

The chain couples TRBV11-2 to TRBJ2-7; D gene ambiguous. V was trimmed by 4 bases and J by 5 bases, leaving 6 bases between them. The CDR3 totals 11 residues. The germline V gene has CDR1 SGHAT and CDR2 FQNNGV. CDR3 sequence: CASSSVDEQYF. In DNA form, the CDR3 reads TGTGCCAGCAGCTCGGTAGACGAGCAGTACTTC.

The rearrangement uses TRBV18 and TRBJ1-6; D perhaps matches TRBD1 (6 bases). The length of the CDR3 is 16 residues. V lost 4 bases to trimming and J lost 7 bases, with 17 bases between them. The V gene's germline CDR1 is KGHSH and CDR2 LQKENI. CDR3 residues: CASSRNGQTENSPLHF. The CDR3, as DNA: TGTGCCAGCTCACGAAACGGACAGACCGAGAATTCACCCCTCCACTTT. Combining the CDR3 with reference TRBV18 and TRBJ1-6 gives the whole variable domain NAGVMQNPRHLVRRRGQEARLRCSPMKGHSHVYWYRQLPEEGLKFMVYLQKENIIDESGMPKERFSAEFPKEGPSILRIQQVVRGDSAAYFCASSRNGQTENSPLHFGNGTRLTVT.

The sample holds a few counts of this clone. This rearrangement joins TRBV27 to TRBJ2-3; D remains unclear. The CDR3 loop spans 15 amino acids. Trimming took off 8 bases at V and 0 bases at J, with 15 bases between the two ends. The V gene's germline CDR1 is MNHEY and CDR2 SMNVEV (reference sequence). The CDR3 DNA reads TGTGCCAGCTCCCACTGGGCAGGAAGCACAGATACGCAGTATTTT. Translated: CASSHWAGSTDTQYF.

V is TRBV9 and J is TRBJ2-2; D perhaps matches TRBD2 (6 bases). The ends were cut back, 4 bases at V and 8 bases at J, with 21 bases in the middle. Germline CDR1 SGDLS, CDR2 YYNGEE. This CDR3 has 16 amino acids. The CDR3 sequence: CASSPAGPGPVGELFF. CDR3 DNA: TGTGCCAGCAGCCCAGCGGGTCCTGGGCCCGTTGGGGAGCTGTTTTTT.

This chain joins TRBV25-1 and TRBJ2-5, with D possibly TRBD1 on 8 matching bases. The CDR3 consists of 17 residues. The ends were cut back, 4 bases at V and 1 base at J, with 19 bases in the middle. Per germline, CDR1 MGHDK and CDR2 SYGVNS. As DNA, the CDR3 is TGTGCCAGCAGTGCCCAAACAGGGGGGGGTCGCCAAGAGACCCAGTACTTC. This codes for CASSAQTGGGRQETQYF.

The gene calls are TRBV28 and TRBJ1-5, with a tentative D call TRBD1 (6 bases). There are 15 residues in the CDR3. Germline CDR1 reads MDHEN; CDR2 reads SYDVKM. Trimming took 5 bases from V and 1 from J, leaving 12 bases between them. The CDR3 nucleotides read TGTGCCAGCAGTGCCGGCCAGGGGAGCAATCAGCCCCAGCATTTT. Translated: CASSAGQGSNQPQHF.

The chain employs TRBV7-9 and TRBJ2-7; TRBD1 is a possible D gene (6 bases). This CDR3 spans 12 amino acids. The V end lost 6 bases, the J end lost 1 base, and 7 bases lay between the germline ends. Germline V gene sequence: CDR1 SEHNR, CDR2 FQNEAQ (reference sequence). The CDR3 reads CASRQGSYEQYF. The CDR3 DNA is TGTGCCAGCAGACAGGGTTCCTACGAGCAGTACTTC.

This clone was counted only a few times. The V call is TRBV27, the J call TRBJ1-1, with a weak D call TRBD1 (5 bases). In germline, CDR1 is MNHEY, CDR2 SMNVEV (reference sequence). The CDR3 sequence is 11 residues long. V shed 4 bases and J shed 11 bases, with 11 bases lying between them. CDR3 nucleotides: TGTGCCAGCAGTTCGGCAGGGCGGGCTTTCTTT. This encodes CASSSAGRAFF.

In this sample, this clone turned up a few times. The chain employs TRBV2 and TRBJ2-2; tentatively, D is TRBD1 (5 bases). The CDR3 sequence is 15 residues long. The V end was cut by 2 bases, the J end by 5 bases, with 12 bases between. From germline, CDR1 is SNHLY and CDR2 FYNNEI. The CDR3 spells CASSESPGQTGELFF. CDR3 sequence (DNA): TGTGCCAGCAGTGAATCCCCAGGGCAGACCGGGGAGCTGTTTTTT.

The chain has TRBV6-5 and TRBJ2-7, with D possibly matching TRBD2 (6 bases). Trimming cost V 4 bases and J 2 bases, with 12 bases left between them. This CDR3 spans 14 amino acids. Germline V CDR1 and CDR2: MNHEY, SVGAGI. The CDR3 region is CASSLGGHPYEQYF. The CDR3 bases are TGTGCCAGCAGTTTGGGAGGCCACCCCTACGAGCAGTACTTC.

The chain employs TRBV7-6 and TRBJ2-5; 9 bases map to TRBD2. There are 15 residues in the CDR3. Germline V gives CDR1 SGHVS, CDR2 FNYEAQ. J was trimmed by 3 bases and V by 4 bases; bases with no gene match: 6. CDR3 residues: CASSSGGLAKETQYF. The CDR3 region has the DNA TGTGCCAGCAGCTCTGGGGGACTAGCTAAAGAGACCCAGTACTTC.

CDR3 loop: CASSPADTQYF. The CDR3 coding sequence is TGTGCCAGCAGCCCAGCAGATACGCAGTATTTT. The chain has TRBV9 and TRBJ2-3; D is unclear. This CDR3 is 11 amino acids long. CDR1 is SGDLS and CDR2 is YYNGEE in the germline V gene. Trimming stripped 4 bases from V and 4 bases from J, with 4 bases between.

This sequence joins TRBV10-3 and TRBJ1-5; D unclear. This CDR3 region has 18 residues. In germline, CDR1 is ENHRY, CDR2 SYGVKD. The ends were cut back, 0 bases at V and 4 bases at J, with 19 bases in the middle. The CDR3 coding sequence is TGTGCCATCAGTGAGTCCGGTATCAGGCAGGCGTTAAATCAGCCCCAGCATTTT. Its protein is CAISESGIRQALNQPQHF.

The chain uses TRBV11-2 and TRBJ2-3; 10 positions agree with TRBD2. Germline CDR1 and CDR2: SGHAT and FQNNGV. V was pared by 0 bases and J by 6 bases, with 6 bases of the junction left unmatched. The CDR3 loop spans 16 amino acids. CDR3 DNA: TGTGCCAGCAGCTTAGATATCGGACTAGCGGCCGATACGCAGTATTTT. Encoded protein: CASSLDIGLAADTQYF.

This chain joins TRBV5-5 and TRBJ1-6, with a tentative D call TRBD1 (5 bases). Germline V gene data show CDR1 as SGHKS and CDR2 as YYEKEE (reference sequence). CDR3 length: 15 amino acids. With 2 bases removed from V and 4 bases from J, the gap between germline ends came to 10 bases. The CDR3 bases are TGTGCCAGCAGCTTCGACCCAGGGTATAATTCACCCCTCCACTTT. Encoded protein: CASSFDPGYNSPLHF.

This chain joins TRBV18 and TRBJ2-7; 10 bases line up with TRBD1. CDR3 length equals 17 residues. Germline trimming cut 3 bases from V and 5 bases from J; bases unmatched to any gene: 13. From germline, CDR1 is KGHSH and CDR2 LQKENI. In DNA, the CDR3 is TGTGCCAGCTCACCGGCGACAGGGGGCAATCTAGTCCACGAGCAGTACTTC. Amino acids: CASSPATGGNLVHEQYF.

The chain couples TRBV6-6 to TRBJ1-5, with D uncertain. The germline V and J ends were trimmed by 7 bases and 2 bases, with 6 bases remaining between them. This CDR3 has 12 residues. In germline, CDR1 is MNHNY, CDR2 SVGAGI (reference sequence). The CDR3 DNA is TGTGCCAGCACCGCGGGCAATCAGCCCCAGCATTTT. It translates to CASTAGNQPQHF.

CDR3 bases: TGTGCCTGGGCTGTTGGACAGGGGGCAAGTGAGACCCAGTACTTC. Encoded protein: CAWAVGQGASETQYF. The chain carries TRBV30 and TRBJ2-5, with TRBD1 matching over 11 bases. CDR3 length equals 15 residues. V gave up 5 bases and J gave up 5 bases; unmatched junction bases: 10. CDR1 and CDR2 (germline): GTSNPN, SVGIG (reference sequence). Drawing the rest from reference TRBV30 and TRBJ2-5, the complete variable domain is SQTIHQWPATLVQPVGSPLSLECTVEGTSNPNLYWYRQAAGRGLQLLFYSVGIGQISSEVPQNLSASRPQDRQFILSSKKLLLSDSGFYLCAWAVGQGASETQYFGPGTRLLVL.